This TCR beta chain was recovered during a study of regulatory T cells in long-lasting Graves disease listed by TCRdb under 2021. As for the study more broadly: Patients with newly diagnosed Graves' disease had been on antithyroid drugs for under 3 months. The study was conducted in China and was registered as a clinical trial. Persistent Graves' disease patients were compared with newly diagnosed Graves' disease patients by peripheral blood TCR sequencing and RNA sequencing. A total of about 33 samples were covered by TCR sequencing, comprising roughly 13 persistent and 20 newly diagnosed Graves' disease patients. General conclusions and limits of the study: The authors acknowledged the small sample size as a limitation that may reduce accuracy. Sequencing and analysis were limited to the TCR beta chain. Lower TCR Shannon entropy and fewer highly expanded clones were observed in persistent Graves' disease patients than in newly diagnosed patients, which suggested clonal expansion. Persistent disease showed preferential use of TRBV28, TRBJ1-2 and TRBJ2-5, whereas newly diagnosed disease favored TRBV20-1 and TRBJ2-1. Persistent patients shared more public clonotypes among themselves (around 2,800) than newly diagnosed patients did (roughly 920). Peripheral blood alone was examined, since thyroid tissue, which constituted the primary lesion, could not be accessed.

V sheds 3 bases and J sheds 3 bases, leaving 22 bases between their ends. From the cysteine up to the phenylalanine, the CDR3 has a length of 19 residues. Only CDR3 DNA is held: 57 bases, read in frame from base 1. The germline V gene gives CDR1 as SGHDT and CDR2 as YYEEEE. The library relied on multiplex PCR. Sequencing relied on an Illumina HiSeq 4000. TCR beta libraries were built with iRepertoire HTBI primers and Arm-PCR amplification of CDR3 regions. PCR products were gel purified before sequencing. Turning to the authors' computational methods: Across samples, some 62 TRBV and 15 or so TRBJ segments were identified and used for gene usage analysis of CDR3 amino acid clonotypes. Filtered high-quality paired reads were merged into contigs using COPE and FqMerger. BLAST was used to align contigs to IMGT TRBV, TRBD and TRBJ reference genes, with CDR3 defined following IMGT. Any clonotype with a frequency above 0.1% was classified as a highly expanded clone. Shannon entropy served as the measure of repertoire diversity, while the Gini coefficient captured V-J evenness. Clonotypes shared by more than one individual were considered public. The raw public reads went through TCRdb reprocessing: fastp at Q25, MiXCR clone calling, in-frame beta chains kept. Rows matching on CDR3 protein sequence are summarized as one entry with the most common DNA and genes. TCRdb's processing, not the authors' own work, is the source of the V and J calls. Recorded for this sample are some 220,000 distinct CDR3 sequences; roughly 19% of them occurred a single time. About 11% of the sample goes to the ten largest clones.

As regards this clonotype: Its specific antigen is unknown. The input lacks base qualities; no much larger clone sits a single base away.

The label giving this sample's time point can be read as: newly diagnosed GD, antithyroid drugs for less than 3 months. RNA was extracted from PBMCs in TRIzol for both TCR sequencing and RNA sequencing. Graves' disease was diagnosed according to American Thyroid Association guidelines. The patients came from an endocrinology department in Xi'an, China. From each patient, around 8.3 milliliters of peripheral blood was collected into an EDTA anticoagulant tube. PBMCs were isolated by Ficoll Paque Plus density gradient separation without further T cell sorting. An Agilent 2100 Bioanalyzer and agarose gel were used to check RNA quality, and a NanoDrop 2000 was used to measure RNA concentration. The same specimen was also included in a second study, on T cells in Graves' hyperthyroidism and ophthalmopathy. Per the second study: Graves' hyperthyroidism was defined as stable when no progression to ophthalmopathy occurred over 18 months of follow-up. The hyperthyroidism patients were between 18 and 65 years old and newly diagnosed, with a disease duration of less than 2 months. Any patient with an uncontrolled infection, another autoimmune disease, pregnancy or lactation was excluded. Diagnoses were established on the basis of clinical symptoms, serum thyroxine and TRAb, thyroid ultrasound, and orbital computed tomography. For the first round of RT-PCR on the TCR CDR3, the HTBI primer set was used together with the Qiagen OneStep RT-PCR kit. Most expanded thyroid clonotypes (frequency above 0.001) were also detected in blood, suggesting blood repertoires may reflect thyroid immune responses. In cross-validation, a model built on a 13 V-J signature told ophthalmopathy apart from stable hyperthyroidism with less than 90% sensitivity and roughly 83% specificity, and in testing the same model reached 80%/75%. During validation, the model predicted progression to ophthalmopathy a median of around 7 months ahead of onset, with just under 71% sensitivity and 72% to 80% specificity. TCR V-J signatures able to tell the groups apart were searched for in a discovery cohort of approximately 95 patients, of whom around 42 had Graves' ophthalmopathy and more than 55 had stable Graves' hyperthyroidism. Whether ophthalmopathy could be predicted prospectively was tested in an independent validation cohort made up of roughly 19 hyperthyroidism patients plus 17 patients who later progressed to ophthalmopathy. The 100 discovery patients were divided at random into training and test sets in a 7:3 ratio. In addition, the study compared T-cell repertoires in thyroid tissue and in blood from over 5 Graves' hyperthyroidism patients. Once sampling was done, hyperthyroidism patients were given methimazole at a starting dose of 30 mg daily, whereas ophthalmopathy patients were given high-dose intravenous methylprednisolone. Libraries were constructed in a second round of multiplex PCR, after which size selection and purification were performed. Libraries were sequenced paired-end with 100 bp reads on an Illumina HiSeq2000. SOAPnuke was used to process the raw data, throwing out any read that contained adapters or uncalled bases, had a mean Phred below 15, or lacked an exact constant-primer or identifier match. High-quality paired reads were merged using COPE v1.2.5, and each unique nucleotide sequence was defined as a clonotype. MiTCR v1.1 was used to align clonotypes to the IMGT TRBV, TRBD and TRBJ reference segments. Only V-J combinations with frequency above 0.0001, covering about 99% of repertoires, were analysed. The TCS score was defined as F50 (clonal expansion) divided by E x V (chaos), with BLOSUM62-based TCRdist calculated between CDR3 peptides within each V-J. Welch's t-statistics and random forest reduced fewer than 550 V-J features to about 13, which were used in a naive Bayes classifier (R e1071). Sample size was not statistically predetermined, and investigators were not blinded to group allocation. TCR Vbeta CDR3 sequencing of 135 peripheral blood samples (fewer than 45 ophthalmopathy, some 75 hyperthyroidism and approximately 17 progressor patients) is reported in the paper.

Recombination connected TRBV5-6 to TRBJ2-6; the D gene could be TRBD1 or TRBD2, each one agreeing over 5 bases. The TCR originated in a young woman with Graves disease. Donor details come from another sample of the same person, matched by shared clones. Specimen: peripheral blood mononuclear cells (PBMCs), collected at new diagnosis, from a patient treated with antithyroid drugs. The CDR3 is CASSWDRDPRLFGANVLTF. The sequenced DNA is TGTGCCAGCAGCTGGGACCGGGACCCACGGCTCTTTGGGGCCAACGTCCTGACTTTC.